This paragraph covers one TCR beta chain sequence. Generated by immunoSEQ multiplex PCR, the TCRdb table keeps only in-frame clones and is missing some. The sample has under 45,000 clones, 89% seen once. This sample was taken from a study of T cell changes during pregnancy in multiple sclerosis. Germline CDR1 is GTSNPN and CDR2 is SVGIG (reference sequence). The CDR3 is 16 amino acids. The germline V and J ends were trimmed by 0 bases and 0 bases, with 12 bases remaining between them. J is TRBJ2-1 and V is TRBV30, with TRBD2 as a possible D gene (5 bases). The source was CD4+ T cells from peripheral blood mononuclear cells, collected in the first trimester of pregnancy. This sequence originates from a female donor with multiple sclerosis, enrolled in a pregnancy study. As DNA, the CDR3 is TGTGCCTGGAGTGTAAAAACGGGAAGCTCCTACAATGAGCAGTTCTTC. Residues: CAWSVKTGSSYNEQFF. Full variable domain (remainder filled in from reference TRBV30 and TRBJ2-1): SQTIHQWPATLVQPVGSPLSLECTVEGTSNPNLYWYRQAAGRGLQLLFYSVGIGQISSEVPQNLSASRPQDRQFILSSKKLLLSDSGFYLCAWSVKTGSSYNEQFFGPGTRLTVL.